This TCR beta chain was recovered during a study of T-cell memory formation after mild COVID-19. The wider study: Among the donors, TCR clusters were largely specific to each donor.

This clonotype has ten or more counts. MiXCR, applied by TCRdb to the 5' RACE reads, yields one record per CDR3 protein. This table has approximately 42,000 distinct CDR3 sequences, over 6.5% appearing once. The CDR3 is made up of 12 amino acids. Germline CDR1 is SGHDT and CDR2 is YYEEEE. Trimming removed 0 bases from V and 7 bases from J, with 6 bases in between. The sample was PBMCs or a T cell subset sorted from them (not recorded which). The sequence was obtained from an adult who had mild COVID-19 (a few samples of this study predate the infection). Cell type and time point are not known. The chain recombines TRBV5-6 with TRBJ2-3; no firm D call. DNA for the CDR3: TGTGCCAGCAGCTTGGGTGGGAATACGCAGTATTTT. It translates to CASSLGGNTQYF.